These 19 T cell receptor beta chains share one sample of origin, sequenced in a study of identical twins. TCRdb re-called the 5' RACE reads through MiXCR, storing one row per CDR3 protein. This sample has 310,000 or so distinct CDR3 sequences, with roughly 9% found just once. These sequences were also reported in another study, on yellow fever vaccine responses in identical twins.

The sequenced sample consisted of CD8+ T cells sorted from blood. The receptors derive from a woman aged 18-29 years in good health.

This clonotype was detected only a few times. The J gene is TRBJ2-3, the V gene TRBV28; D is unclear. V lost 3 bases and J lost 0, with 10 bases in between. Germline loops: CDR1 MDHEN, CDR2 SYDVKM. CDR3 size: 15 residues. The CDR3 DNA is TGTGCCAGCAGTTTTTCGCGGCCCAGCACAGATACGCAGTATTTT. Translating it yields CASSFSRPSTDTQYF.

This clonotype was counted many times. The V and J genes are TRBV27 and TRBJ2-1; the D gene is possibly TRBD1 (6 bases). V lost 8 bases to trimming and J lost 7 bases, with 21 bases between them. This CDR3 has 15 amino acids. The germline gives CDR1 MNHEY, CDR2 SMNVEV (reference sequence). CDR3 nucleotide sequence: TGTGCCAGCGGCCTAGGGTCCCAAACAGGGAATGAGCAGTTCTTC. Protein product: CASGLGSQTGNEQFF.

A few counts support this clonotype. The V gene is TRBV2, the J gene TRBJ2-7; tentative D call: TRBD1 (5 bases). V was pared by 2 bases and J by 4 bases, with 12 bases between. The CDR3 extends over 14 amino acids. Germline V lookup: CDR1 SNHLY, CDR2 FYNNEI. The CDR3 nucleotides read TGTGCCAGCAGTGAAACAGGCGACCGGTACGAGCAGTACTTC. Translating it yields CASSETGDRYEQYF.

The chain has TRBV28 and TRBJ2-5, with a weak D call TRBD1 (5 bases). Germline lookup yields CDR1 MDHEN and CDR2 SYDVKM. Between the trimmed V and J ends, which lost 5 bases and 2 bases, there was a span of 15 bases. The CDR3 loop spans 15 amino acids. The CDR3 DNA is TGTGCCAGCAGTGAGAGACAGAATTTGCAAGAGACCCAGTACTTC. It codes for CASSERQNLQETQYF.

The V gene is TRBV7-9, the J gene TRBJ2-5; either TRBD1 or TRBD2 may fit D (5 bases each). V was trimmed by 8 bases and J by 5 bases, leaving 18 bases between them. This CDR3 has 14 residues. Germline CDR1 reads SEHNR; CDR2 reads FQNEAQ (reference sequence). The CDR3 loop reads CASVSEAGRETQYF. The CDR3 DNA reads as TGTGCCAGCGTATCGGAGGCAGGGCGGGAGACCCAGTACTTC.

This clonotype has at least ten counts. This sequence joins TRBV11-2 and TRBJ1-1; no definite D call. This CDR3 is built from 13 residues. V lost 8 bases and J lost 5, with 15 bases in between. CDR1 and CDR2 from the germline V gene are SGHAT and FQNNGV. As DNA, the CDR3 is TGTGCCAGCGACTTTGTAGAAGGGACTGAAGCTTTCTTT. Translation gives CASDFVEGTEAFF.

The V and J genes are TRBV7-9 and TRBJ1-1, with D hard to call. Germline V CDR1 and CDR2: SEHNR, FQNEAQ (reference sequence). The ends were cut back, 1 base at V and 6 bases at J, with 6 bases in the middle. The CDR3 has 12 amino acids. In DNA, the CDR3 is TGTGCCAGCAGCTTAGTTCACGCTGAAGCTTTCTTT. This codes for CASSLVHAEAFF.

CDR3 region: CASRLWGLAGTGELFF. As DNA, the CDR3 is TGTGCCAGCAGACTTTGGGGGCTAGCTGGGACCGGGGAGCTGTTTTTT. The rearrangement links TRBV27 to TRBJ2-2, with a tentative D call TRBD1 (6 bases). This CDR3 comprises 16 residues. Trimming cost V 6 bases and J 5 bases, with 19 bases left between them. Germline CDR1 is MNHEY and CDR2 is SMNVEV (reference sequence).

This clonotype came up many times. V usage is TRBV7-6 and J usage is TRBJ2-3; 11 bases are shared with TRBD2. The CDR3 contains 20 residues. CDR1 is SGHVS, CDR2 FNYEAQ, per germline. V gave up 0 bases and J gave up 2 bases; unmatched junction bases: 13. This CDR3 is CASSLAWVAGTSGYTDTQYF. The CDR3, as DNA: TGTGCCAGCAGCTTAGCGTGGGTTGCCGGGACTAGCGGATACACAGATACGCAGTATTTT.

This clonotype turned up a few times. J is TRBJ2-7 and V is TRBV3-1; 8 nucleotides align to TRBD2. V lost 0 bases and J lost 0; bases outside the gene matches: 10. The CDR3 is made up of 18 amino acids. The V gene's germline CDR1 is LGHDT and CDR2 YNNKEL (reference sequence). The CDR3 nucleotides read TGTGCCAGCAGCCAAGAGATTGTTTTTCTAGCGGGCTCCTACGAGCAGTACTTC. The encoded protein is CASSQEIVFLAGSYEQYF.

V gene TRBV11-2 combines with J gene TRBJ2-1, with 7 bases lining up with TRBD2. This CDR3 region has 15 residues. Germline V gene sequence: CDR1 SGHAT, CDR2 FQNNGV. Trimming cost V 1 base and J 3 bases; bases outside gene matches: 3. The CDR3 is CASSLVSGIYNEQFF. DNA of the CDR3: TGTGCCAGCAGCTTAGTCAGCGGGATCTACAATGAGCAGTTCTTC.

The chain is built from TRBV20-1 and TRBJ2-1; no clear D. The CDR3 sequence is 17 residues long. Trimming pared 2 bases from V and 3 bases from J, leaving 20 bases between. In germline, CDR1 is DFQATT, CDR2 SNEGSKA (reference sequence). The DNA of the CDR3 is TGCAGTGCTAGAATTCCACCTGCTGAACCTTACTACAATGAGCAGTTCTTC. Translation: CSARIPPAEPYYNEQFF.

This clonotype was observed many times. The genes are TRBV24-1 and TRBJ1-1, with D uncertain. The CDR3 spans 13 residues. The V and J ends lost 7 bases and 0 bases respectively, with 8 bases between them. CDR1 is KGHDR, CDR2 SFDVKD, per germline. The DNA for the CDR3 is TGTGCCACCAGGCTTGGGGTGAACACTGAAGCTTTCTTT. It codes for CATRLGVNTEAFF.

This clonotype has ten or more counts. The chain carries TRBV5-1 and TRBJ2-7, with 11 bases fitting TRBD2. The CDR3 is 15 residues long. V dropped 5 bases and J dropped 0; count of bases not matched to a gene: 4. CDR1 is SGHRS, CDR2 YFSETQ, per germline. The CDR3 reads CASSSTSGSSYEQYF. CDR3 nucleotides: TGCGCCAGCAGTTCTACTAGCGGGAGCTCCTACGAGCAGTACTTC. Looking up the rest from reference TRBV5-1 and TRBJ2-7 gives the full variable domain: KAGVTQTPRYLIKTRGQQVTLSCSPISGHRSVSWYQQTPGQGLQFLFEYFSETQRNKGNFPGRFSGRQFSNSRSEMNVSTLELGDSALYLCASSSTSGSSYEQYFGPGTRLTVT.

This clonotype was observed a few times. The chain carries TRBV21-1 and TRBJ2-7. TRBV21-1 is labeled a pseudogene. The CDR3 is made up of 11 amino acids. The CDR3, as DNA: TGTGCCAGCAGTAAAGTAAGGGAGCAGTACTTC. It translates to CASSKVREQYF.

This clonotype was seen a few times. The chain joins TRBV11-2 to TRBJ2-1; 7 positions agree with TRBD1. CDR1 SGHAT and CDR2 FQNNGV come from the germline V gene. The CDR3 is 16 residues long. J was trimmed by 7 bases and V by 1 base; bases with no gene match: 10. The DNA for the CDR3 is TGTGCCAGCAGCTTAGGGACGATTCGGGGACAGAATGAGCAGTTCTTC. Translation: CASSLGTIRGQNEQFF. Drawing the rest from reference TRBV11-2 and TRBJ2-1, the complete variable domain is EAGVAQSPRYKIIEKRQSVAFWCNPISGHATLYWYQQILGQGPKLLIQFQNNGVVDDSQLPKDRFSAERLKGVDSTLKIQPAKLEDSAVYLCASSLGTIRGQNEQFFGPGTRLTVL.

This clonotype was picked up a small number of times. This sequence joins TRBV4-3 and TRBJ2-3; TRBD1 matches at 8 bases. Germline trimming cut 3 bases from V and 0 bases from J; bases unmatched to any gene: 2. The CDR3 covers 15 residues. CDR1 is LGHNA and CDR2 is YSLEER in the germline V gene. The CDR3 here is CASSQGQASTDTQYF. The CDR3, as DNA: TGCGCCAGCAGCCAGGGACAGGCTAGCACAGATACGCAGTATTTT.

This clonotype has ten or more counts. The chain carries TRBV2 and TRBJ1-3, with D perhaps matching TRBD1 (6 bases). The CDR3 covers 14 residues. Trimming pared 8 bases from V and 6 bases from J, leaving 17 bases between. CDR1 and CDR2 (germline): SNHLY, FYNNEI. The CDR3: CASLNRDGENTIYF. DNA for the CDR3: TGTGCCAGCTTAAACAGGGATGGCGAAAACACCATATATTTT.

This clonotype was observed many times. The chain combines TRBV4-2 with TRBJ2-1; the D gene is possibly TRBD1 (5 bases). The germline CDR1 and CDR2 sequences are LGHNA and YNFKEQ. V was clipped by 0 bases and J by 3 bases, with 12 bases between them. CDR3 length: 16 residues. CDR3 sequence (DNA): TGTGCCAGCAGCCAAGAAGCCGCAGGGAACTACAATGAGCAGTTCTTC. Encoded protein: CASSQEAAGNYNEQFF.